Shown below are 11 T cell receptor beta chains from a single sample sequenced in a study of CD8 T cells in ankylosing spondylitis. The study's findings and limits: For ankylosing spondylitis blood, a TCR beta motif of under ten highly homologous variants appeared characteristic.

Antigen specificity for these receptors is unknown. From the 5' RACE reads, TCRdb called clonotypes with MiXCR, one entry per CDR3 protein. Of some 220,000 distinct CDR3 sequences listed, about 7% are singletons. The sequenced sample consisted of blood, either unsorted or a sorted T cell fraction (not recorded which). The receptors derive from a male donor with ankylosing spondylitis.

This clonotype was detected ten times or more. V and J are TRBV12-3 or TRBV12-4 and TRBJ1-2; the match to TRBD1 covers 10 bases. The CDR3 loop spans 15 amino acids. The V gene end was trimmed by 4 bases and the J gene end by 4 bases; junction bases not matched to a gene: 6. CDR3: CASSSRDRGSYGYTF. In nucleotides, the CDR3 is TGTGCCAGCAGTTCCCGGGACAGGGGATCCTATGGCTACACCTTC.

This clonotype was seen many times. The chain recombines TRBV28 with TRBJ2-7, with TRBD1 matching over 10 bases. The length of the CDR3 is 14 residues. From germline, CDR1 is MDHEN and CDR2 SYDVKM. V lost 3 bases to trimming and J lost 7 bases; unmatched junction nucleotides: 6. CDR3 amino acids: CASSFTDRGGEQYF. Here the CDR3 DNA reads TGTGCCAGCAGTTTCACGGACAGGGGGGGAGAGCAGTACTTC. Together with reference TRBV28 and TRBJ2-7, the CDR3 gives the full variable domain: DVKVTQSSRYLVKRTGEKVFLECVQDMDHENMFWYRQDPGLGLRLIYFSYDVKMKEKGDIPEGYSVSREKKERFSLILESASTNQTSMYLCASSFTDRGGEQYFGPGTRLTVT.

Note on this clonotype: A much larger clone differs by one base, so this may be a read error. CDR3 sequence: CASRADLAQGNEQFF. The DNA for the CDR3 is TGTGCCAGCAGGGCTGATCTAGCGCAGGGCAATGAGCAGTTCTTC. This chain joins TRBV7-9 and TRBJ2-1, with a weak D call TRBD2 (6 bases). The CDR3 runs 15 residues. V was pared by 6 bases and J by 6 bases, with 18 bases between. Germline CDR1 SEHNR, CDR2 FQNEAQ (reference sequence). The full variable domain, in which reference TRBV7-9 and TRBJ2-1 provide the parts outside the CDR3, is DTGVSQNPRHKITKRGQNVTFRCDPISEHNRLYWYRQTLGQGPEFLTYFQNEAQLEKSRLLSDRFSAERPKGSFSTLEIQRTEQGDSAMYLCASRADLAQGNEQFFGPGTRLTVL.

This clonotype came up many times. The V and J genes are TRBV4-3 and TRBJ2-2; no definite D call. CDR1 is LGHNA, CDR2 YSLEER, per germline. Trimming removed 1 base at V and 5 bases at J, with 5 bases between. The CDR3 has 13 amino acids. The CDR3 bases are TGCGCCAGCAGCCAAGGGTTTACCGGGGAGCTGTTTTTT. Protein sequence: CASSQGFTGELFF.

The chain couples TRBV7-9 to TRBJ2-7; D is unclear. The CDR3 spans 14 residues. From germline, CDR1 is SEHNR and CDR2 FQNEAQ (reference sequence). With 2 bases removed from V and 2 bases from J, the gap between germline ends came to 10 bases. In nucleotides, the CDR3 is TGTGCCAGCAGCTTAAATGGGGAAACCTACGAGCAGTACTTC. Protein sequence: CASSLNGETYEQYF.

This clonotype has ten or more counts. This chain's CDR3 is CASSFMGYEQYF. CDR3 bases: TGTGCCAGCAGTTTTATGGGCTACGAGCAGTACTTC. The chain is built from TRBV12-3 or TRBV12-4 and TRBJ2-7, with D unresolved. The CDR3 loop spans 12 amino acids. V lost 3 bases to trimming and J lost 3 bases, with 6 bases between them.

At least ten counts were recorded for this clonotype. This sequence joins TRBV10-3 and TRBJ1-2, with TRBD1 as a possible D gene (5 bases). This CDR3 spans 14 amino acids. V gave up 3 bases and J gave up 3 bases, with 11 bases separating them. The germline V gene has CDR1 ENHRY and CDR2 SYGVKD. The CDR3 DNA reads TGTGCCATCAGTGACAGGGCACTAGACTATGGCTACACCTTC. Residues: CAISDRALDYGYTF.

This clonotype was seen many times. The gene calls are TRBV28 and TRBJ2-1; D remains ambiguous. V shed 6 bases and J shed 5 bases, with 14 bases lying between them. The germline V gene has CDR1 MDHEN and CDR2 SYDVKM. The CDR3 spans 14 residues. This CDR3 reads CASSPVGLDNEQFF. In DNA form, the CDR3 reads TGTGCCAGCAGCCCCGTAGGGTTAGACAATGAGCAGTTCTTC.

This clonotype was detected ten times or more. The chain combines TRBV4-3 with TRBJ2-1; 11 nucleotides align to TRBD2. V shed 5 bases, J shed 4 bases, and the junction held 4 bases outside the gene matches. CDR1 and CDR2 (germline): LGHNA, YSLEER. This CDR3 is built from 15 residues. The CDR3, as DNA: TGCGCCAGCAGCTCACTAGCGGGAGATTACAATGAGCAGTTCTTC. Translation: CASSSLAGDYNEQFF.

The CDR3 protein is CASSCALRGAGELFF. For the CDR3, the DNA is TGTGCCAGCAGTTGCGCCCTCAGGGGCGCCGGGGAGCTGTTTTTT. This rearrangement joins TRBV6-5 to TRBJ2-2, with TRBD1 as a possible D gene (6 bases). Trimming took off 4 bases at V and 6 bases at J, with 15 bases between the two ends. This CDR3 is built from 15 residues. CDR1 and CDR2 from the germline V gene are MNHEY and SVGAGI.

This clonotype was detected ten times or more. The chain uses TRBV2 and TRBJ1-2; 8 nucleotides line up with TRBD1. The trim removed 7 bases at V and 5 bases at J, leaving 15 bases unmatched. Germline CDR1 is SNHLY and CDR2 is FYNNEI. This CDR3 region has 16 residues. CDR3 sequence: CASTSPTGAEIYGYTF. For the CDR3, the DNA is TGTGCCAGCACGTCCCCGACAGGGGCAGAAATATATGGCTACACCTTC.